This T cell receptor (beta chain) was captured in a study of T-cell memory formation after mild COVID-19. In the study overall: The study found TCR clusters largely donor specific.

Points from the study as a whole: Whereas later expanders leaned CD4+, clones contracting day 15 to 85 showed a balanced CD4/CD8 makeup.

V was shortened by 4 bases and J by 2 bases, with 18 bases between the two germline ends. Per the germline V gene, CDR1 is SGHDT and CDR2 is YYEEEE. The CDR3 is 16 amino acids. About this clonotype: Its specificity is unknown.

One entry per CDR3 protein, called by TCRdb with MiXCR from the 5' RACE reads. The sample records about 470,000 distinct CDR3 sequences, about 23% being singletons. This receptor was taken from an adult woman who had mild COVID-19 (a few samples of this study predate the infection). Cell type and time point are not known. Sequencing input: PBMCs or a T cell subset sorted from them (not recorded which). The rearrangement links TRBV5-6 to TRBJ2-5, with D uncertain. In DNA form, the CDR3 reads TGTGCCAGCAGCCTCCCTTTGGTCGGCCTGCAAGAGACCCAGTACTTC. Its protein product is CASSLPLVGLQETQYF.